The rows below give T cell receptor beta chains drawn from one sample of a study of blood T cells in healthy people across ages. Using its own MiXCR run on the 5' RACE reads, TCRdb lists one record per CDR3 protein. The data contain 700,000 or so distinct CDR3 sequences, approximately 22% of them singletons. Source material: blood. These receptors all come from an older man in good health. CDR3s include the opening cysteine and the closing phenylalanine or tryptophan. The order of the fields is clone size, D gene, CDR3 length, V gene, J gene, CDR3 protein, CDR3 DNA. The D gene is left open where the match is weak. Size is omitted from some rows. Given values are once, few, many or a class for expanded clones.

NA	TRBD2	15	TRBV2	TRBJ2-1	CASSENLAGNGEQFF	TGTGCCAGCAGTGAGAATCTAGCGGGGAATGGTGAGCAGTTCTTC
NA	NA	16	TRBV20-1	TRBJ2-1	CSARVVRQSSYNEQFF	TGCAGTGCTAGAGTCGTACGACAGAGCTCCTACAATGAGCAGTTCTTC
few	TRBD1	15	TRBV6-5	TRBJ1-1	CASSNRQGRAHEAFF	TGTGCCAGCAGTAATAGACAGGGTAGGGCTCATGAAGCTTTCTTT
few	NA	15	TRBV12-3/TRBV12-4	TRBJ2-1	CASSLRDTGSNEQFF	TGTGCCAGCAGTTTAAGGGACACAGGGTCCAACGAGCAGTTCTTC
NA	TRBD2	15	TRBV20-1	TRBJ2-1	CSAPTLAGDNNEQFF	TGCAGTGCCCCGACACTAGCGGGGGATAACAATGAGCAGTTCTTC
few	NA	15	TRBV12-3/TRBV12-4	TRBJ1-5	CASRMGLDGNQPQHF	TGTGCCAGCAGAATGGGGCTAGATGGCAATCAGCCCCAGCATTTT
NA	NA	15	TRBV20-1	TRBJ2-1	CSARMTGRGYNEQFF	TGCAGTGCTAGAATGACCGGGAGAGGCTACAATGAGCAGTTCTTC
NA	NA	14	TRBV19	TRBJ2-4	CASSMADFKNIQYF	TGTGCCAGTAGTATGGCGGACTTTAAAAACATTCAGTACTTC
NA	NA	15	TRBV10-3	TRBJ2-2	CAISAYAGSGGELFF	TGTGCCATCAGTGCGTACGCGGGGAGTGGCGGGGAGCTGTTTTTT
few	NA	13	TRBV12-3/TRBV12-4	TRBJ2-3	CASSLGQLGMQYF	TGTGCCAGCAGCCTAGGTCAGCTTGGTATGCAGTATTTT
few	NA	15	TRBV7-2	TRBJ1-2	CASSLDKGAGYGYTF	TGTGCCAGCAGCTTAGATAAAGGGGCCGGCTATGGCTACACCTTC